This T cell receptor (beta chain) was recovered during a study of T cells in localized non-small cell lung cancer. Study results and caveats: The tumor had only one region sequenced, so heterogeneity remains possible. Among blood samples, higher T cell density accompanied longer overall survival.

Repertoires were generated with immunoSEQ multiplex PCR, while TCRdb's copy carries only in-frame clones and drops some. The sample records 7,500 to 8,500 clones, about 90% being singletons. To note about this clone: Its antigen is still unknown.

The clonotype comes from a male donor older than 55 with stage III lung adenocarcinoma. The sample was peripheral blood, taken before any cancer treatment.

The CDR3 region has the DNA TGTGCCACCAGCAGAGAGGGGGAGGAGAACACCTTC. Its translation: CATSREGEENTF. The chain is built from TRBV15 and TRBJ1-2, with a tentative D call TRBD1 (5 bases). This CDR3 is built from 12 residues. Germline V CDR1 and CDR2: LNHNV, YYDKDF (reference sequence). Trimming left V 0 bases short and J 12 bases short, with 11 bases between.